This T cell receptor beta chain was recovered during a study of CD8 T cells in Susac syndrome. General study findings and limits: It was acknowledged in the study that its TCR sequencing and HLA analysis involved a relatively small number of individuals.

J gave up 5 bases and V 3 bases, and 4 bases lay outside the gene matches. CDR1 and CDR2 from the germline V gene are SGDLS and YYNGEE. The CDR3 runs to 15 residues. A quantity of about 0.5 to 1 ug RNA underwent reverse transcription using random hexamers. A multiplex approach, immunoSEQ multiplex PCR, amplified TCR beta CDR3 across 54 Vbeta and 13 Jbeta. TCRdb recomputed calls from the immunoSEQ multiplex PCR reads with MiXCR, one row per CDR3 protein. In the table there are roughly 200,000 distinct CDR3 sequences, approximately 95% of which are singletons. CD8+ and CD4+ T cells from blood underwent TCR beta sequencing. Those who served as multiple sclerosis controls were treatment-naive patients with stable or active relapsing-remitting disease. As concerns this clonotype: Its target is not known.

The chain uses TRBV9 and TRBJ2-1, with 11 nucleotides matching TRBD2. This TCR came from a human donor with multiple sclerosis. Source material: CD8+ T cells from PBMCs. CDR3 residues: CASSAGTSGHNEQFF. DNA for the CDR3: TGTGCCAGCAGCGCCGGGACTAGCGGACACAATGAGCAGTTCTTC.